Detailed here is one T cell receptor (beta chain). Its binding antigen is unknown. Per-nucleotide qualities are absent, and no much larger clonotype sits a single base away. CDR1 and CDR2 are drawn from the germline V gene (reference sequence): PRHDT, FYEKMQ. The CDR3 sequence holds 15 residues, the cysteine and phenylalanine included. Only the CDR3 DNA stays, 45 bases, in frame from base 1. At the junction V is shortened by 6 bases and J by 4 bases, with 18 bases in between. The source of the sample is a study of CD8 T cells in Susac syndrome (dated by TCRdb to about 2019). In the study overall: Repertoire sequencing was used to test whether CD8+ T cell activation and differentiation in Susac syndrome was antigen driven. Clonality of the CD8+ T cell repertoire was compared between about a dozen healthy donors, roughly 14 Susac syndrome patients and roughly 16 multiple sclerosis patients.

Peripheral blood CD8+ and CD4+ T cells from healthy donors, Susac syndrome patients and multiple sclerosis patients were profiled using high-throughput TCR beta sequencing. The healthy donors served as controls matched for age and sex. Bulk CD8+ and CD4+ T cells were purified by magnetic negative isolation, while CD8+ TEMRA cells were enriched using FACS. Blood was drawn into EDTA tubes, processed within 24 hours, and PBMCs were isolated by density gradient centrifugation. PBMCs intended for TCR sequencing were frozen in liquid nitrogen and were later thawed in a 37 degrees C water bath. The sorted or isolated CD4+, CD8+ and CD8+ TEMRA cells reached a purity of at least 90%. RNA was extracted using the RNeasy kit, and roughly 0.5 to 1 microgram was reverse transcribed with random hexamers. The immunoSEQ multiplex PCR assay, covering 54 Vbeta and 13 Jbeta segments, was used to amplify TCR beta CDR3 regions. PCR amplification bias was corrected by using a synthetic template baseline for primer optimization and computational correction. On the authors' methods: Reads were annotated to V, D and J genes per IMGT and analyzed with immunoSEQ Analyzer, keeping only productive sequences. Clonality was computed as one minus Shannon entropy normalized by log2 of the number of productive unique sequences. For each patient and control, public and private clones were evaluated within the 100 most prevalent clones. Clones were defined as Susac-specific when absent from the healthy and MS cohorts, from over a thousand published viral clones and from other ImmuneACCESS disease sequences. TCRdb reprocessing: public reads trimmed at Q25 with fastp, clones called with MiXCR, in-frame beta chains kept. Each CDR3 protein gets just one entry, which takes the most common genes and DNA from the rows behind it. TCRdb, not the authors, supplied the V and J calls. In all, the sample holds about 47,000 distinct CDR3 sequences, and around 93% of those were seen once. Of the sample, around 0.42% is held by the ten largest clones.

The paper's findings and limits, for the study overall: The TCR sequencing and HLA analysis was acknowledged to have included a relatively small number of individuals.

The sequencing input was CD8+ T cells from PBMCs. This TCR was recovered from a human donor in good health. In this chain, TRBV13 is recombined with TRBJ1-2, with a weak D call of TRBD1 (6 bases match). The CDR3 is CASSSGPRGGYGYTF. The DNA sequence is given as TGTGCCAGCAGTTCAGGGCCCCGAGGGGGCTATGGCTACACCTTC. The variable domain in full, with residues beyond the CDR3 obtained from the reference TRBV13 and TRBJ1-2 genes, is AAGVIQSPRHLIKEKRETATLKCYPIPRHDTVYWYQQGPGQDPQFLISFYEKMQSDKGSIPDRFSAQQFSDYHSELNMSSLELGDSALYFCASSSGPRGGYGYTFGSGTRLTVV.